This record looks at one TCR beta chain sequence and its context. Antigen: not known. At one boundary the junction diverges from the germline segment, which might be a read error. With a constant-region primer, TCR beta cDNA was made from around 520 ng of total RNA. Sequencing libraries for TCR beta derived from three nested multiplex PCR rounds that used slightly modified ARM-PCR. The two initial PCR rounds, roughly 9 cycles each, used TRBV1-TRBV30 forward and C-beta reverse primers. TCRdb called the multiplex PCR reads again in MiXCR, with one record for every CDR3 protein. The sample lists 300,000 to 400,000 distinct CDR3 sequences, about 61% occurring once. This sample stems from a study of tumor-infiltrating lymphocytes in primary liver carcinoma. Overall study results and limits: Tumor top-250-clone fractions significantly exceeded those of blood (p = 0.039).

The germline CDR1 and CDR2 sequences are SGHAT and FQNNGV. CDR3 length equals 15 residues. Unsorted whole blood supplied the RNA, and germline DNA was extracted too. Sequencing used peripheral blood. V and J are TRBV11-2 and TRBJ1-4; D gene ambiguous. The clonotype originates from a man aged 35 to 55 with primary liver carcinoma and hepatitis B virus infection. CDR3 sequence: CASSPDPGSGEKLFF. In nucleotides, the CDR3 is TGTGCCAGCAGCCCCGATCCGGGGTCCGGGGAAAAACTCTTTTTT.